This T cell receptor beta chain was retrieved from a study of T-cell memory formation after mild COVID-19. TCRdb re-called the 5' RACE reads with MiXCR, one entry per CDR3 protein. The sample shows about 600,000 distinct CDR3 sequences, less than 25% of them seen only once. The CDR3 extends over 17 amino acids. V lost 4 bases and J 0 bases, leaving 15 bases between the germline ends. The specimen sequenced was PBMCs or a T cell subset sorted from them (not recorded which). The chain uses TRBV12-3 or TRBV12-4 and TRBJ2-2; tentatively, D is TRBD2 (6 bases). The origin of this receptor is an adult woman who had mild COVID-19 (a few samples of this study predate the infection). Cell type and time point are not known. The CDR3 protein is CASSSSTRWANTGELFF. CDR3 coding DNA: TGTGCCAGCAGTTCCTCGACTAGGTGGGCGAACACCGGGGAGCTGTTTTTT.